These T cell receptor beta chains were read from a single sample in a study of regulatory T cells in long-lasting Graves disease. TCRdb called the multiplex PCR reads again in MiXCR, with one record for every CDR3 protein. The data hold 300,000 to 400,000 distinct CDR3 sequences, with approximately 15% observed a single time. These data were also reused for a study on T cells in Graves' hyperthyroidism and ophthalmopathy.

Sequences were derived from peripheral blood mononuclear cells (PBMCs), sampled at new diagnosis, from a patient treated with antithyroid drugs. Receptors were obtained from a man aged 35 to 55 with Graves disease. Each CDR3 is given with its conserved first and last residue. A D gene is named only where the DNA matches it firmly. Clone size, where shown, is once, few, many, or a class for clones that have expanded.

D,size,V,J,CDR3,DNA
NA,many,TRBV6-1,TRBJ2-2,CASSDGEIGELFF,TGTGCCAGCAGTGACGGGGAAATTGGGGAGCTGTTTTTT
TRBD1,few,TRBV19,TRBJ2-2,CASSLGTGGLENTGELFF,TGTGCCAGTAGTTTAGGGACAGGGGGCCTTGAGAACACCGGGGAGCTGTTTTTT
NA,many,TRBV3-1,TRBJ2-7,CASSQGVSSYEQYF,TGTGCCAGCAGCCAAGGAGTGTCATCCTACGAGCAGTACTTC
NA,few,TRBV12-3/TRBV12-4,TRBJ1-2,CASTWQAPVLLTF,TGTGCCAGCACCTGGCAGGCGCCGGTTTTGTTGACCTTC
NA,NA,TRBV6-5,TRBJ2-7,CASGYPGSGGSYEQYF,TGTGCCAGCGGTTACCCTGGATCAGGTGGCTCCTACGAGCAGTACTTC
TRBD1,many,TRBV7-8,TRBJ1-2,CASSIQGSYGYTF,TGTGCCAGCAGCATACAGGGGTCCTATGGCTACACCTTC
TRBD1,NA,TRBV4-1,TRBJ1-2,CASTPMTGNNYGYTF,TGCGCCAGCACTCCCATGACAGGGAATAACTATGGCTACACCTTC
NA,few,TRBV12-3/TRBV12-4,TRBJ2-5,CASSHQFSYSAETQYF,TGTGCCAGCAGCCACCAATTCTCATACTCCGCCGAGACCCAGTACTTC
TRBD2,many,TRBV7-8,TRBJ2-3,CASSLTSGGGDTQYF,TGTGCCAGCAGCTTAACTAGCGGGGGGGGAGATACGCAGTATTTT
TRBD2,many,TRBV20-1,TRBJ2-7,CSAAAGGPLEQYF,TGCAGTGCAGCAGCGGGGGGGCCTCTCGAGCAGTACTTC
TRBD1,NA,TRBV12-3/TRBV12-4,TRBJ1-1,CASTGQGGTEAFF,TGTGCCAGCACCGGACAGGGCGGGACTGAAGCTTTCTTT
NA,many,TRBV6-1,TRBJ1-3,CASTDTGSNTIYF,TGTGCCAGCACCGATACTGGGAGCAACACCATATATTTT
TRBD1,NA,TRBV4-1,TRBJ1-2,CASSQDYRGRNYGYTF,TGCGCCAGCAGCCAAGACTACAGGGGGCGCAACTATGGCTACACCTTC
NA,many,TRBV5-6,TRBJ2-1,CASSLGSPLIF,TGTGCCAGCAGCTTGGGGTCCCCGCTAATCTTC
TRBD2,many,TRBV5-1,TRBJ2-5,CASSLGAGGPQETQYF,TGCGCCAGCAGCCTCGGGGCGGGAGGTCCACAAGAGACCCAGTACTTC
NA,NA,TRBV20-1,TRBJ1-2,CSARSGVYSGYTF,TGCAGTGCTAGGAGCGGGGTCTACAGTGGCTACACCTTC
TRBD2,few,TRBV30,TRBJ2-5,CAWNPGGETQYF,TGTGCCTGGAACCCCGGGGGGGAGACCCAGTACTTC
NA,many,TRBV5-1,TRBJ1-3,CASSFGGVSGNTIYF,TGCGCCAGCAGCTTCGGGGGGGTCTCTGGAAACACCATATATTTT
TRBD2,many,TRBV7-2,TRBJ2-4,CASSLAPLGLAGGFKNIQYF,TGTGCCAGCAGCTTAGCCCCCTTGGGACTAGCGGGGGGTTTCAAAAACATTCAGTACTTC
NA,NA,TRBV2,TRBJ2-7,CASSLQAYEQYF,TGTGCCAGCAGTTTGCAAGCCTACGAGCAGTACTTC
NA,NA,TRBV20-1,TRBJ2-2,CSARVAPGSTGELFF,TGCAGTGCTAGAGTAGCCCCCGGAAGCACCGGGGAGCTGTTTTTT
NA,NA,TRBV7-9,TRBJ1-1,CASSDGTADGYEAFF,TGTGCCAGCAGCGACGGGACGGCGGACGGTTATGAAGCTTTCTTT
TRBD1,many,TRBV18,TRBJ1-5,CASSRDSQQSAQHF,TGTGCCAGCTCAAGGGACAGCCAGCAATCAGCCCAGCATTTT
NA,NA,TRBV29-1,TRBJ2-4,CSVGAEVQYF,TGCAGCGTTGGGGCGGAGGTTCAGTACTTC
NA,many,TRBV12-3/TRBV12-4,TRBJ2-1,CASSLRLTARGEQFF,TGTGCCAGCAGTTTACGTCTTACGGCCCGGGGGGAGCAGTTCTTC
NA,NA,TRBV3-1,TRBJ1-1,CASSQGPGTALLTEAFF,TGTGCCAGCAGCCAAGGACCCGGGACGGCCCTTCTGACTGAAGCTTTCTTT
NA,few,TRBV6-2/TRBV6-3,TRBJ2-6,CASMGGRVYSGANVLTF,TGTGCCAGCATGGGCGGCAGGGTCTACTCTGGGGCCAACGTCCTGACTTTC
TRBD2,few,TRBV5-1,TRBJ2-5,CASSLGTSGGTGTQYF,TGCGCCAGCAGCTTGGGGACTAGCGGGGGGACAGGGACCCAGTACTTC
NA,many,TRBV7-9,TRBJ2-1,CASSLSGRDEQFF,TGTGCCAGCAGCTTATCCGGTAGGGATGAGCAGTTCTTC
NA,few,TRBV5-1,TRBJ2-5,CASSLVGPGETQYF,TGCGCCAGCAGCTTGGTAGGGCCTGGGGAGACCCAGTACTTC
TRBD2,NA,TRBV11-3,TRBJ2-1,CASSSIAGAYNEQFF,TGTGCCAGCAGCTCTATAGCGGGGGCCTACAATGAGCAGTTCTTC
NA,many,TRBV5-1,TRBJ2-1,CASQGGSNEQFF,TGCGCCAGCCAGGGGGGTAGTAATGAGCAGTTCTTC
NA,many,TRBV20-1,TRBJ2-7,CSARDRQGDFYEQYF,TGCAGTGCTAGAGATCGACAAGGGGACTTTTACGAGCAGTACTTC
NA,NA,TRBV28,TRBJ1-6,CASRPIGSSYNSPLHF,TGTGCCAGCAGACCGATAGGGAGCTCCTATAATTCACCCCTCCACTTT
TRBD2,many,TRBV5-1,TRBJ2-3,CASSLVGLAADTQYF,TGCGCCAGCAGCTTGGTAGGACTAGCGGCGGATACGCAGTATTTT
NA,few,TRBV5-1,TRBJ1-2,CASSAGHSYGYTF,TGCGCCAGCAGCGCGGGACATAGTTATGGCTACACCTTC
TRBD1,many,TRBV11-2,TRBJ2-7,CASSLIRTGPYEQYF,TGTGCCAGCAGCTTAATCCGGACAGGGCCCTACGAGCAGTACTTC
TRBD1,many,TRBV5-1,TRBJ1-1,CASSLVTGRNTEAFF,TGCGCCAGCAGCTTGGTGACAGGGAGGAACACTGAAGCTTTCTTT
NA,few,TRBV28,TRBJ1-1,CASSLSPTLEAFF,TGTGCCAGCAGTTTATCCCCAACCCTTGAAGCTTTCTTT
TRBD2,NA,TRBV9,TRBJ2-1,CASSVRAGGYNEQFF,TGTGCCAGCAGCGTAAGGGCCGGGGGGTACAATGAGCAGTTCTTC
TRBD2,many,TRBV6-9,TRBJ2-7,CASSYARGGTSDSYEQYF,TGTGCCAGCAGTTACGCCCGGGGAGGGACTAGCGATTCCTACGAGCAGTACTTC